Here is one TCR beta chain with its context. Its antigen is as yet unknown. The germline V gene has CDR1 MDHEN and CDR2 SYDVKM. The CDR3 is 17 amino acids. Template switching introduced UMIs that contain a 6-nucleotide sample barcode. TCRdb re-called the 5' RACE reads and catalogs CDR3 proteins one per entry, DNA excluded. The record lists around 400,000 distinct CDR3 sequences, of which the ten most abundant hold roughly 2.5%. The data originate from a study of monozygotic twins with inflammatory bowel disease. Regarding the study as a whole: IBD patients shared fewer clonotypes with others than healthy twins, especially with disease activity. Patients with IBD had less TCRbeta diversity (inverse Simpson) than their healthy co-twins.

The sample comprised blood. This receptor was obtained from a human donor with ulcerative colitis or Crohn's disease, or a healthy co-twin of an affected twin (not recorded which). The rearrangement uses TRBV28 and TRBJ2-4; TCRdb proposes TRBD2, but this gene call is untestable without DNA. CDR3 sequence reads: CASSFPGASARGYIQYF.